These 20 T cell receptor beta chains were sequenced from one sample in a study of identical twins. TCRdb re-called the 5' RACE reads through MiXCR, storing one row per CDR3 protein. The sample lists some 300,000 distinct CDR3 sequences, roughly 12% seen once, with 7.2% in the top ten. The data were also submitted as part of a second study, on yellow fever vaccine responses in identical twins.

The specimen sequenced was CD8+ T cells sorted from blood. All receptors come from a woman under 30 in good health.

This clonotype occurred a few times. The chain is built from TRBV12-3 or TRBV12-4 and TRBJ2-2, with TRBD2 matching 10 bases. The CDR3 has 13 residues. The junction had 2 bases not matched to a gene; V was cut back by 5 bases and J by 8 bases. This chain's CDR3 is CASSEAGGGELFF. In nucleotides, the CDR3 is TGTGCCAGCAGTGAAGCGGGAGGGGGGGAGCTGTTTTTT.

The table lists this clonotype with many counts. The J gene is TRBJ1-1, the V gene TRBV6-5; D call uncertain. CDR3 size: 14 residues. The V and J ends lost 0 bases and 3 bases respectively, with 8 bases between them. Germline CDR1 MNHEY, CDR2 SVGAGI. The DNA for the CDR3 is TGTGCCAGCAGTTACTCCGATGTTTACACTGAAGCTTTCTTT. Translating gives CASSYSDVYTEAFF.

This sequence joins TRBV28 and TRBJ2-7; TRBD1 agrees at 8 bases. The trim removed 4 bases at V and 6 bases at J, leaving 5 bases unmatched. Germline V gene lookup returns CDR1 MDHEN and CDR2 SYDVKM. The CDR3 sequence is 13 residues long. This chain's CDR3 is CASSWGQAGEQYV. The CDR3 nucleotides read TGTGCCAGCAGTTGGGGACAGGCTGGCGAGCAGTACGTC.

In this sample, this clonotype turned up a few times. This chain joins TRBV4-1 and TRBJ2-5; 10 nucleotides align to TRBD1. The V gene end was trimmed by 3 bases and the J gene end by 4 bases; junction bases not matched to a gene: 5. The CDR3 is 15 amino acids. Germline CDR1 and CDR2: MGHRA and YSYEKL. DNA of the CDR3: TGCGCCAGCAGCCATCCTGGGACAGGGGCAGAGACCCAGTACTTC. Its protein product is CASSHPGTGAETQYF.

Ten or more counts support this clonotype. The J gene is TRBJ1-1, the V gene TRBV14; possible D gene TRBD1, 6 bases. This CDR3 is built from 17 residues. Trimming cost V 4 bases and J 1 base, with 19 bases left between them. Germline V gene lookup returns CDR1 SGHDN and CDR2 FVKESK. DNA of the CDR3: TGTGCCAGCAGCCCGGGCGGGGGGCCCTCTTCGAACACTGAAGCTTTCTTT. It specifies CASSPGGGPSSNTEAFF.

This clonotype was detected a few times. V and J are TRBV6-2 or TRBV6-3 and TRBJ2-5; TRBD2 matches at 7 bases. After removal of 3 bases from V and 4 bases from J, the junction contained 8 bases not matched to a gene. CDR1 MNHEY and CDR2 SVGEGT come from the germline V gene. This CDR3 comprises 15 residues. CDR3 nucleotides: TGTGCCAGCAGTTATCGGGGAGGGCTTAGAGAGACCCAGTACTTC. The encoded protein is CASSYRGGLRETQYF.

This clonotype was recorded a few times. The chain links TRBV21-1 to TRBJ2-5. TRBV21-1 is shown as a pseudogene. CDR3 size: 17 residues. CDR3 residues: CASSSQNRNRDGETQYF. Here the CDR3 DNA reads TGTGCCAGCAGCAGTCAGAATCGAAACCGCGATGGCGAGACCCAGTACTTC.

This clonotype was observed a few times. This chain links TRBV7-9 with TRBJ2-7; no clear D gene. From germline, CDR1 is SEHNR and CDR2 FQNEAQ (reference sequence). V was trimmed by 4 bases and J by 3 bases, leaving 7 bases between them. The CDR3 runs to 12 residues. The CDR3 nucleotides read TGTGCCAGCAGCTCAGAGTTCTACGAGCAGTACTTC. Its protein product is CASSSEFYEQYF.

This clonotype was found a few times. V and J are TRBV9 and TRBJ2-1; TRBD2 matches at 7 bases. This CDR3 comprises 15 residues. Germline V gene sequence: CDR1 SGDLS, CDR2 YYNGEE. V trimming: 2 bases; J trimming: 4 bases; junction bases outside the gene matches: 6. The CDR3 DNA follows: TGTGCCAGCAGCGTCAGCGGGATAGGTTACAATGAGCAGTTCTTC. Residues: CASSVSGIGYNEQFF. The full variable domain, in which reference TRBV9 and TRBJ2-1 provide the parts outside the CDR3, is DSGVTQTPKHLITATGQRVTLRCSPRSGDLSVYWYQQSLDQGLQFLIQYYNGEERAKGNILERFSAQQFPDLHSELNLSSLELGDSALYFCASSVSGIGYNEQFFGPGTRLTVL.

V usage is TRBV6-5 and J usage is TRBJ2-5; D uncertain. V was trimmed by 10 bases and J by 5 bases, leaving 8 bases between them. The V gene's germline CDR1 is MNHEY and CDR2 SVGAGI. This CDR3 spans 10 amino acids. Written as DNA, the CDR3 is TGTGCCACCGGTCTTGAGACCCAGTACTTC. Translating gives CATGLETQYF.

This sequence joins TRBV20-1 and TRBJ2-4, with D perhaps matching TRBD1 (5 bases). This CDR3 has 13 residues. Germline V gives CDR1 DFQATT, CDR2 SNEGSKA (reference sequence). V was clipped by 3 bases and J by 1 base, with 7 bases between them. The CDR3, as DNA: TGCAGTGCTAGTGACAGCGCCAAAAACATTCAGTACTTC. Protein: CSASDSAKNIQYF.

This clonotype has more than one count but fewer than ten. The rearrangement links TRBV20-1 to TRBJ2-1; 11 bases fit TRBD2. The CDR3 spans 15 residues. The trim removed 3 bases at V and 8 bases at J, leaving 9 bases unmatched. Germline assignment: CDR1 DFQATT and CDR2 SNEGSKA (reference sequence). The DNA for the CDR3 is TGCAGTGCTAGGCCGACTAGCGGGGTCGGCGATGAGCAGTTCTTC. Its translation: CSARPTSGVGDEQFF.

CDR3 sequence reads: CSARDPAGGPGDTQYF. The CDR3 nucleotides are TGCAGTGCTAGAGATCCAGCGGGGGGCCCAGGGGATACGCAGTATTTT. The V call is TRBV20-1, the J call TRBJ2-3; 9 positions agree with TRBD2. The germline gives CDR1 DFQATT, CDR2 SNEGSKA (reference sequence). The junction had 10 bases not matched to a gene; V was cut back by 0 bases and J by 6 bases. The CDR3 is made up of 16 amino acids.

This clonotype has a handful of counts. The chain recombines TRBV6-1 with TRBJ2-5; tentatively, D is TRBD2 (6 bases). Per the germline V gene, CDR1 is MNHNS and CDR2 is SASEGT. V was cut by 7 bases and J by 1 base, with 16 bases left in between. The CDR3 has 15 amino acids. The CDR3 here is CASTEVGGGQETQYF. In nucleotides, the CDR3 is TGTGCCAGCACCGAAGTCGGGGGAGGCCAAGAGACCCAGTACTTC.

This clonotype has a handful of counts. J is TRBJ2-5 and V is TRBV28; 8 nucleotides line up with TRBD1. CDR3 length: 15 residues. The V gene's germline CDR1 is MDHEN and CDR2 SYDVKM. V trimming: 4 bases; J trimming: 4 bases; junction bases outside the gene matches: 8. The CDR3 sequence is CASSSGQGNVETQYF. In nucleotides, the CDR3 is TGTGCCAGCAGTTCCGGACAGGGAAATGTAGAGACCCAGTACTTC.

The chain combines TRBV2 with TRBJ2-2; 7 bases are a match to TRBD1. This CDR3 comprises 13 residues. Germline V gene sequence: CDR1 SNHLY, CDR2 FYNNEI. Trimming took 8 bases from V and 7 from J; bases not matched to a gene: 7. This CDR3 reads CASLKGAGGELFF. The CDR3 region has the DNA TGTGCCAGCCTAAAGGGGGCGGGCGGGGAGCTGTTTTTT.

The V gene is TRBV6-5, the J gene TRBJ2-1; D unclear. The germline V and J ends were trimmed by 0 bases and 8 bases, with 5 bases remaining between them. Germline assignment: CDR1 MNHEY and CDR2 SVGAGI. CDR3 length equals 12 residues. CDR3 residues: CASSYSGYEQFF. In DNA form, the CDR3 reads TGTGCCAGCAGTTACTCAGGGTATGAGCAGTTCTTC.

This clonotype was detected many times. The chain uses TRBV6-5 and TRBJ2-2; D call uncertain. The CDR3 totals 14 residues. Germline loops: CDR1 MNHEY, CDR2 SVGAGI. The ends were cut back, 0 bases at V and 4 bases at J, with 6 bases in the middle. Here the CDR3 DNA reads TGTGCCAGCAGTTACTCGACGGCCACCGGGGAGCTGTTTTTT. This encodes CASSYSTATGELFF.

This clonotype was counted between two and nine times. CDR3 nucleotides: TGTGCCAGCAGTTCCCGGCGGCTCACTACAGGGGGCTTCACTGAAGCTTTCTTT. This encodes CASSSRRLTTGGFTEAFF. This chain uses TRBV6-2 or TRBV6-3 with TRBJ1-1; 9 positions match TRBD1. This CDR3 comprises 18 residues. Germline V gene data show CDR1 as MNHEY and CDR2 as SVGEGT. The J segment lost 4 bases and the V segment lost 4 bases, leaving 16 bases of the junction unmatched.

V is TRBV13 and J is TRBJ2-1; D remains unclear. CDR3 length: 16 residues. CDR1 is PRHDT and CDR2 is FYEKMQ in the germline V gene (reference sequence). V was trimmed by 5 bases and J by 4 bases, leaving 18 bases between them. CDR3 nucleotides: TGTGCCAGCAGCGACTCCTTAGAGAAGCTTTACAATGAGCAGTTCTTC. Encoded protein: CASSDSLEKLYNEQFF.